These 29 T cell receptor beta chains were sequenced from one sample in a study of molecular identifiers for immune sequencing clone quantification. Using its own MiXCR run on the PCR reads, TCRdb lists one record per CDR3 protein. The sample holds about 60,000 distinct CDR3 sequences, roughly a fifth seen once. The material sequenced was naive CD8+ T cells from blood, with Jurkat cell RNA spiked in. As to subset: FACS-sorted CD8+CD4-CCR7+CD45RA+ naive T cells. All receptors come from a human donor in good health. Some libraries in this study had Jurkat cell RNA spiked in.

In this sample, this clonotype turned up a few times. The rearrangement uses TRBV28 and TRBJ2-2; 10 nucleotides agree with TRBD1. Germline values: CDR1 MDHEN, CDR2 SYDVKM. There are 19 residues in the CDR3. V shed 4 bases, J shed 2 bases, and the junction held 13 bases outside the gene matches. The CDR3 here is CASSSRALGTGENTGELFF. The CDR3 nucleotides are TGTGCCAGCAGTTCAAGGGCGCTTGGGACAGGGGAAAACACCGGGGAGCTGTTTTTT.

The sample holds many counts of this clonotype. CDR3 region: CASSTPTSSHEQFF. The DNA for the CDR3 is TGTGCCAGTAGTACGCCTACCTCAAGCCATGAGCAGTTCTTC. The chain is built from TRBV19 and TRBJ2-1, with D hard to call. This CDR3 is built from 14 residues. CDR1 and CDR2 from the germline V gene are LNHDA and SQIVND (reference sequence). V was pared by 4 bases and J by 8 bases, with 15 bases between.

The table lists this clonotype with a few counts. The chain carries TRBV6-6 and TRBJ2-1; 12 bases are shared with TRBD2. Germline CDR1 is MNHNY and CDR2 is SVGAGI (reference sequence). The CDR3 runs to 17 residues. Trimming removed 2 bases from V and 7 bases from J; junction bases left unmatched: 9. CDR3 residues: CASSYALGTSGFNEQFF. Written as DNA, the CDR3 is TGTGCCAGCAGTTACGCTTTAGGGACTAGCGGGTTTAATGAGCAGTTCTTC.

Points on this clonotype: Given a much more abundant clone one base away, this may be a read error. CDR3 protein: CASSQVRGYEQHF. CDR3 bases: TGCGCCAGCAGCCAAGTGAGGGGCTACGAGCAGCACTTC. This chain joins TRBV4-1 and TRBJ2-7; D may correspond to TRBD1 or TRBD2 (5 bases each). The CDR3 runs 13 residues. Germline loops: CDR1 MGHRA, CDR2 YSYEKL.

This clonotype showed up many times. This rearrangement joins TRBV7-9 to TRBJ2-1; D is possibly TRBD1 or TRBD2 (6 bases each). CDR1 is SEHNR, CDR2 FQNEAQ, per germline (reference sequence). The CDR3 sequence is 14 residues long. V was shortened by 5 bases and J by 7 bases, with 15 bases between the two germline ends. The CDR3, as DNA: TGTGCCAGCAGCCCATGGACAGCGGGTAATGAGCAGTTCTTC. Protein sequence: CASSPWTAGNEQFF.

This clonotype was counted many times. This chain connects TRBV7-8 to TRBJ2-3; 10 bases align to TRBD2. Trimming at V came to 2 bases and at J to 2 bases, leaving 10 bases not matched to a gene. The germline V gene encodes CDR1 SGHVS and CDR2 FQNEAQ. This CDR3 spans 18 amino acids. This CDR3 is CASSLFLGLAELTDTQYF. CDR3 DNA: TGTGCCAGCAGCTTATTTCTCGGACTAGCGGAGCTCACAGATACGCAGTATTTT.

The chain joins TRBV12-3 or TRBV12-4 to TRBJ2-7, with D possibly matching TRBD1 (6 bases). This CDR3 spans 16 amino acids. V lost 5 bases, J lost 0 bases, and 17 bases lay in between. The CDR3 region has the DNA TGTGCCAGCAGTGCGCTACAGGGAAGGTTCTCCTACGAGCAGTACTTC. This encodes CASSALQGRFSYEQYF.

This clonotype was seen at least ten times. The genes are TRBV3-1 and TRBJ1-1; D gene ambiguous. Germline CDR1 and CDR2: LGHDT and YNNKEL (reference sequence). The CDR3 loop spans 14 amino acids. Trimming stripped 3 bases from V and 3 bases from J, with 11 bases between. As DNA, the CDR3 is TGTGCCAGCAGCCACGGACCGACCGACACTGAAGCTTTCTTT. Protein: CASSHGPTDTEAFF.

This clonotype was detected only a few times. The V call is TRBV11-2, the J call TRBJ1-2, with 7 nucleotides matching TRBD1. With V trimmed by 2 bases and J by 4 bases, 7 bases remained unmatched. The CDR3 runs 15 residues. CDR1 is SGHAT and CDR2 is FQNNGV in the germline V gene. This CDR3 is CASSLLLTGFYGYTF. The CDR3 DNA reads TGTGCCAGCAGCTTACTTCTGACAGGGTTCTATGGCTACACCTTC.

The chain carries TRBV5-4 and TRBJ2-7; possible D gene TRBD2, 5 bases. Trimming left V 4 bases short and J 4 bases short, with 9 bases between. Germline CDR1 is SGHNT and CDR2 is YYREEE (reference sequence). This CDR3 region has 12 residues. This CDR3 is CASSPSGYEQYF. CDR3 nucleotide sequence: TGTGCCAGCAGCCCCTCGGGATACGAGCAGTACTTC.

Remarks on this clonotype: It may be a read error: a sequence one base away is much more abundant. The chain recombines TRBV28 with TRBJ2-7, with unresolved D. Trimming pared 1 base from V and 0 bases from J, leaving 13 bases between. This CDR3 has 16 amino acids. The germline V gene encodes CDR1 MDHEN and CDR2 SYDVKM. CDR3 in DNA: TGTGCCAGCAGTTTATACTCTACTATGAGCTCCTACGAGCAGTACTTC. Translation: CASSLYSTMSSYEQYF.

Only a few counts were recorded for this clonotype. The chain employs TRBV12-3 or TRBV12-4 and TRBJ2-1; 8 bases map to TRBD2. After removal of 6 bases from V and 3 bases from J, the junction contained 7 bases not matched to a gene. CDR3 length: 15 amino acids. The DNA of the CDR3 is TGTGCCAGCAGCCTGACCGGGACTAGCTACAATGAGCAGTTCTTC. This encodes CASSLTGTSYNEQFF.

In the case of this clonotype: A much larger clonotype is one base distant, so this may be a read error. This sequence joins TRBV30 and TRBJ2-3; D gene ambiguous. This CDR3 is built from 13 residues. Trimming stripped 3 bases from V and 8 bases from J, with 15 bases between. From germline, CDR1 is GTSNPN and CDR2 SVGIG (reference sequence). The CDR3, as DNA: TGTGCCTGGAGGGCGGCGTTCCCAGGTACGCAGTATTTT. It is translated as CAWRAAFPGTQYF.

The CDR3 DNA sequence: TGTGCCAGCTCGTCCGCCGCGGGACCCGACCAAGAGACCCAGTACTTC. Its protein is CASSSAAGPDQETQYF. The chain combines TRBV27 with TRBJ2-5; D perhaps matches TRBD2 (6 bases). This CDR3 has 16 residues. Trimming cost V 8 bases and J 0 bases, with 19 bases left between them. The germline CDR1 and CDR2 sequences are MNHEY and SMNVEV (reference sequence).

This clonotype was detected many times. V usage is TRBV5-6 and J usage is TRBJ2-7, with TRBD1 as a possible D gene (6 bases). V lost 0 bases and J 1 base, leaving 11 bases between the germline ends. Germline V gene sequence: CDR1 SGHDT, CDR2 YYEEEE. The CDR3 is 15 residues long. The CDR3 DNA reads as TGTGCCAGCAGCTTGGCCGGGACACCATCCTACGAGCAGTACTTC. It translates to CASSLAGTPSYEQYF.

Concerning this clonotype: Being one base from a much bigger clone, this may be a read error. J is TRBJ2-1 and V is TRBV20-1; the D gene could be TRBD1 or TRBD2 (6 bases each). The CDR3 is made up of 13 amino acids. CDR1 and CDR2 from the germline V gene are DFQATT and SNEGSKA (reference sequence). Trimming cost V 6 bases and J 8 bases, with 17 bases left between them. Here the CDR3 reads CSAWRDTNDEQFF. CDR3 nucleotides: TGCAGTGCGTGGAGGGACACAAACGATGAGCAGTTCTTC.

The chain couples TRBV2 to TRBJ1-6, with 7 positions matching TRBD1. The CDR3 is 15 residues long. Germline values: CDR1 SNHLY, CDR2 FYNNEI. After removal of 3 bases from V and 7 bases from J, the junction contained 6 bases not matched to a gene. CDR3 nucleotides: TGTGCCAGCAGTGAGGACAGGTCCCCGAATTCACCCCTCCACTTT. This translates into CASSEDRSPNSPLHF.

CDR3 in amino acids: CASSLGLAGEDTQYF. The CDR3 DNA is TGTGCCAGCAGTTTAGGACTAGCGGGAGAGGATACGCAGTATTTT. The genes are TRBV27 and TRBJ2-3; TRBD2 matches 13 bases. J lost 6 bases, V lost 2 bases, and 2 bases had no gene match. Germline V gene data show CDR1 as MNHEY and CDR2 as SMNVEV (reference sequence). This CDR3 region has 15 residues.

This clonotype was seen ten or more times. This chain joins TRBV27 and TRBJ2-7; D might be TRBD1 (6 bases). Germline CDR1 reads MNHEY; CDR2 reads SMNVEV (reference sequence). The CDR3 loop spans 13 amino acids. Trimming stripped 8 bases from V and 1 base from J, with 12 bases between. CDR3 coding DNA: TGTGCCAGCCGGACAGCTAATTCCTACGAGCAGTACTTC. Its protein product is CASRTANSYEQYF.

This clonotype was recorded many times. The V and J genes are TRBV7-6 and TRBJ2-2; 8 bases agree with TRBD2. V dropped 5 bases and J dropped 0; count of bases not matched to a gene: 8. Germline V CDR1 and CDR2: SGHVS, FNYEAQ. This CDR3 is 17 amino acids long. The CDR3 loop reads CASSPSVLAANTGELFF. The CDR3 DNA follows: TGTGCCAGCAGCCCCTCGGTACTAGCGGCGAACACCGGGGAGCTGTTTTTT. Variable domain in full (rest from reference TRBV7-6 and TRBJ2-2): GAGVSQSPRYKVTKRGQDVALRCDPISGHVSLYWYRQALGQGPEFLTYFNYEAQQDKSGLPNDRFSAERPEGSISTLTIQRTEQRDSAMYRCASSPSVLAANTGELFFGEGSRLTVL.

This clonotype came up once. This chain links TRBV11-2 with TRBJ2-7; D unclear. Germline V CDR1 and CDR2: SGHAT, FQNNGV. CDR3 length: 14 residues. Trimming took off 1 base at V and 3 bases at J, with 10 bases between the two ends. CDR3 loop: CASSLGSDYYEQYF. DNA of the CDR3: TGTGCCAGCAGCTTAGGATCGGATTACTACGAGCAGTACTTC.

With respect to this clonotype: A much larger clone is a single base away; this may be a read error. The chain employs TRBV24-1 and TRBJ2-1; maybe TRBD2 (5 bases). This CDR3 has 14 residues. Germline V gene sequence: CDR1 KGHDR, CDR2 SFDVKD. CDR3 nucleotide sequence: TGTGCCACCAGTGATTTGGTGGGAGTGGGTGAGCGGTTCTTC. This codes for CATSDLVGVGERFF.

This clonotype showed up just a few times. J is TRBJ2-5 and V is TRBV12-3 or TRBV12-4; 11 bases align to TRBD2. Losses at the gene ends were 6 bases for V and 0 bases for J; bases not matched to a gene: 3. The CDR3 sequence is 15 residues long. CDR3 amino acids: CASRRTSGYQETQYF. The CDR3 coding sequence is TGTGCCAGCAGACGGACTAGCGGGTACCAAGAGACCCAGTACTTC.

This clonotype came up many times. The J gene is TRBJ2-5, the V gene TRBV29-1, with TRBD1 matching 7 bases. The CDR3 has 15 residues. Per germline, CDR1 SQVTM and CDR2 ANQGSEA. With V trimmed by 3 bases and J by 1 base, 8 bases remained unmatched. Here the CDR3 DNA reads TGCAGCGTTGATGGTGTACAGGGGCTCCAAGAGACCCAGTACTTC. Its translation is CSVDGVQGLQETQYF.

As concerns this clonotype: A single base separates this from a much larger clone, so it may be a read error. The J gene is TRBJ1-6, the V gene TRBV11-2; TRBD1 aligns across 9 bases. Trimming cost V 1 base and J 4 bases; bases outside gene matches: 11. The CDR3 covers 19 residues. Germline V gives CDR1 SGHAT, CDR2 FQNNGV. The CDR3 region has the DNA TGTGCCAGCAGCTTAGTTGGGACAGGGTCTGCTTTATATAATTCACCCCTCCACTTT. It translates to CASSLVGTGSALYNSPLHF.

The rearrangement joins TRBV4-3 to TRBJ2-7; D ambiguous. This CDR3 spans 16 amino acids. V was trimmed by 0 bases and J by 2 bases, leaving 14 bases between them. CDR1 is LGHNA and CDR2 is YSLEER in the germline V gene. The CDR3 spells CASSQDLAQKPYEQYF. The CDR3 region has the DNA TGCGCCAGCAGCCAAGATTTGGCGCAGAAACCCTACGAGCAGTACTTC.

This clonotype was recorded at least ten times. V and J are TRBV27 and TRBJ2-7; D ambiguous. The CDR3 has 14 residues. The V and J ends lost 0 bases and 1 base respectively, with 7 bases between them. Germline lookup yields CDR1 MNHEY and CDR2 SMNVEV (reference sequence). CDR3 nucleotides: TGTGCCAGCAGTTTATCGTCCCGGTCCTACGAGCAGTACTTC. Translated: CASSLSSRSYEQYF.

In this sample, this clonotype turned up a few times. The chain carries TRBV6-2 or TRBV6-3 and TRBJ2-3; D possibly matches TRBD1 or TRBD2 (5 bases each). Per the germline V gene, CDR1 is MNHEY and CDR2 is SVGEGT. The V end lost 3 bases, the J end lost 4 bases, and 14 bases lay between the germline ends. This CDR3 spans 15 amino acids. The CDR3 DNA reads as TGTGCCAGCAGTTATGACGCCGAGGGGCCAGATACGCAGTATTTT. Translating it yields CASSYDAEGPDTQYF.

This clonotype was counted at least ten times. J is TRBJ2-4 and V is TRBV2, with D unclear. The CDR3 is made up of 15 amino acids. The V and J ends lost 2 bases and 2 bases respectively, with 10 bases between them. The germline V gene encodes CDR1 SNHLY and CDR2 FYNNEI. The CDR3 region has the DNA TGTGCCAGCAGTGAACCCGTCGTGTCCAAAAACATTCAGTACTTC. This gives the protein CASSEPVVSKNIQYF.